This record concerns one TCR beta chain sequence. This entry is derived from a study of shared T cell receptors in the human thymus. Clones were read by immunoSEQ multiplex PCR, and TCRdb kept only the in-frame ones, dropping some. The table includes 540,000 or so clones, around 78% detected once. J was trimmed by 3 bases and V by 6 bases; bases with no gene match: 7. The CDR3 is 14 residues long. In germline, CDR1 is LGHNT, CDR2 FRNRAP. This sample also belongs to another study, concerning human thymus T cells. That paper adds: Donor material was obtained from healthy Finnish infants undergoing corrective surgery for congenital heart defects. Thymus tissue for the work was resected from patients undergoing corrective heart surgery. V and J genes seemed to be used with bias in thymic and blood repertoires. Highly overlapping thymic repertoires among unrelated individuals were reported in related research.

This TCR came from a boy under two years old with a congenital heart defect. Sequences were obtained from thymocytes. The gene calls are TRBV12-5 and TRBJ2-7, with TRBD2 matching over 8 bases. The CDR3 DNA follows: TGTGCTAGTGGGCCGATAGCGGGAAACTACGAGCAGTACTTC. Translation gives CASGPIAGNYEQYF. Looking up the rest from reference TRBV12-5 and TRBJ2-7 gives the full variable domain: DARVTQTPRHKVTEMGQEVTMRCQPILGHNTVFWYRQTMMQGLELLAYFRNRAPLDDSGMPKDRFSAEMPDATLATLKIQPSEPRDSAVYFCASGPIAGNYEQYFGPGTRLTVT.